This T cell receptor (beta chain) is drawn from a study of OX40 agonist ivuxolimab in advanced cancers. General study findings and limits: The CD4+ and CD8+ T cells in the blood had expanded clonally by week 6 at 0.1 to 3.0 mg/kg.

The table lists this clone with a count of one. Its specificity is not known. TCRdb's copy holds only in-frame clones and misses some; the assay was immunoSEQ multiplex PCR. In the table there are 25,000 to 30,000 clones, more than 75% of which are singletons. The V gene end was trimmed by 3 bases and the J gene end by 11 bases; junction bases not matched to a gene: 10. This CDR3 is 13 amino acids long. Germline V gene lookup returns CDR1 SGHDT and CDR2 YYEEEE. The chain uses TRBV5-6 and TRBJ1-1, with 7 nucleotides matching TRBD1. This specimen was CD4+ or CD8+ T cells sorted from blood, taken in a trial of the OX40 agonist ivuxolimab. This TCR derives from an adult with an advanced solid tumor such as melanoma, head and neck, liver or kidney cancer. The CDR3 spells CASSSGPTGVAFF. CDR3 nucleotide sequence: TGTGCCAGCAGCTCTGGCCCCACAGGGGTGGCTTTCTTT.